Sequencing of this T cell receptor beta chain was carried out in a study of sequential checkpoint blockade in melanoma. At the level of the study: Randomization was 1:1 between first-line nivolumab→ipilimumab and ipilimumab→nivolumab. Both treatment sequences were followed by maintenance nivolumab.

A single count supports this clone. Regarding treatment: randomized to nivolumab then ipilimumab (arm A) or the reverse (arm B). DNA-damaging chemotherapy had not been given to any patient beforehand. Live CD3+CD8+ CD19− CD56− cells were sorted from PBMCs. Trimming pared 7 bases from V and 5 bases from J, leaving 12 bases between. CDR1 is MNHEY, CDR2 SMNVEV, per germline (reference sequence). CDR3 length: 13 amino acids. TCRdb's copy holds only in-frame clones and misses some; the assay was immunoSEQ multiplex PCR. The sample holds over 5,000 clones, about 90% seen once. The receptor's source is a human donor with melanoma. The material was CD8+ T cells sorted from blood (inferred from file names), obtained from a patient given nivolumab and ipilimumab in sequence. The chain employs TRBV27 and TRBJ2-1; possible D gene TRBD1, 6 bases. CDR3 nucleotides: TGTGCCAGCAACCCTACAGGGAACAATGAGCAGTTCTTC. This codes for CASNPTGNNEQFF.